This TCR beta chain is from a study of response to subunit inactivated influenza vaccine. Study results and caveats: Researchers suggested that each seasonal influenza vaccination recruits few new T cells.

In TCRdb, the RT-PCR reads were re-called with MiXCR into one record per CDR3 protein. The sample consists of roughly 630,000 distinct CDR3 sequences, roughly 15% of them appearing once. There are a few counts of this clonotype. Its antigen is unidentified. Trimming left V 4 bases short and J 2 bases short, with 12 bases between. The CDR3 is made up of 14 amino acids. Per the germline V gene, CDR1 is SGHRS and CDR2 is YFSETQ. The clonotype was recovered from a man in his forties or fifties who received an inactivated influenza vaccine. The chain uses TRBV5-1 and TRBJ1-2; the D gene is possibly TRBD1 (5 bases). This specimen consisted of PBMCs from blood, obtained 14 days before vaccination. CDR3 sequence: CASSPGDRNYGYTF. The CDR3, as DNA: TGCGCCAGCAGCCCGGGCGACAGAAACTATGGCTACACCTTC.